These T cell receptor beta chains were read from a single sample in a study of identical twins. TCRdb re-derived calls from the 5' RACE reads in MiXCR, one entry per CDR3 protein. This sample has approximately 410,000 distinct CDR3 sequences, with about 18% found just once. The sequenced sample consisted of naive T cells sorted from blood. These TCRs come from a man aged 50 or older in good health. Each CDR3 is given with its conserved first and last residue. A D gene is named only where the DNA matches it firmly. A clone size is listed for some rows: how often the clone was seen (once, few, many), or a class if it is expanded.

j_gene	abundance	d_gene	v_gene	CDR3nt	CDR3aa
TRBJ2-5	.	.	TRBV20-1	TGCAGTGCTAGATGGGTCCGGGGCCTTCAAGAGACCCAGTACTTC	CSARWVRGLQETQYF
TRBJ2-3	few	.	TRBV4-2	TGTGCCAGCAGCCAAGATCTTTGGGGGCAGGGGAGGGATACGCAGTATTTT	CASSQDLWGQGRDTQYF
TRBJ2-1	.	.	TRBV15	TGTGCCACCAGGAGAGTGGCAGACCACAATGAGCAGTTCTTC	CATRRVADHNEQFF
TRBJ1-6	.	.	TRBV20-1	TGCAGTGCCGCAGACAGATATAATTCACCCCTCCACTTT	CSAADRYNSPLHF
TRBJ2-1	few	.	TRBV7-3	TGTGCCAGCAGCTTAGTCGGGTGGGGGGAGAGGTCCTACAATGAGCAGTTCTTC	CASSLVGWGERSYNEQFF
TRBJ2-7	few	.	TRBV20-1	TGCAGTGCTAGGGAGACAGGTTACTACGAGCAGTACTTC	CSARETGYYEQYF
TRBJ2-3	many	.	TRBV6-5	TGTGCCAGCAGTTCTTCCGGGGTGCTCGGCACAGATACGCAGTATTTT	CASSSSGVLGTDTQYF
TRBJ1-1	.	.	TRBV10-2	TGCGCCTGTACGGGACACATGAACACTGAAGCTTTCTTT	CACTGHMNTEAFF
TRBJ1-3	.	.	TRBV18	TGTGCCAGCTCACCGAGAGGGGGAGGAAACACCATATATTTT	CASSPRGGGNTIYF
TRBJ2-3	few	TRBD2	TRBV20-1	TGCAGTGCTAGAGATTGGGCTAGCGGGGGCGCGTGGACAGATACGCAGTATTTT	CSARDWASGGAWTDTQYF